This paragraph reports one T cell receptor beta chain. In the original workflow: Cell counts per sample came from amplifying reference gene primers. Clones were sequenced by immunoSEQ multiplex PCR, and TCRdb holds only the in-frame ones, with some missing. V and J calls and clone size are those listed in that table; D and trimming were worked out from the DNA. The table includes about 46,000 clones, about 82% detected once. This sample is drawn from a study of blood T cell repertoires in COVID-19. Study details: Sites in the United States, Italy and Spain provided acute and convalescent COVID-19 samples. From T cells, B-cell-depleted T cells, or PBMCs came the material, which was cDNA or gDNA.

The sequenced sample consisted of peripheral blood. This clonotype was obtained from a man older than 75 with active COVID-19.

The CDR3 DNA follows: TGCGCCAGCAGTCTGGAGGCAGAGGAACAGGGGATGAATCAGCCCCAGCATTTT. Its translation: CASSLEAEEQGMNQPQHF. V and J are TRBV23-1 and TRBJ1-5; 7 bases are shared with TRBD1. TRBV23-1 is recorded as an ORF, its role being uncertain. The CDR3 sequence is 18 residues long. V dropped 4 bases and J dropped 4; count of bases not matched to a gene: 16.